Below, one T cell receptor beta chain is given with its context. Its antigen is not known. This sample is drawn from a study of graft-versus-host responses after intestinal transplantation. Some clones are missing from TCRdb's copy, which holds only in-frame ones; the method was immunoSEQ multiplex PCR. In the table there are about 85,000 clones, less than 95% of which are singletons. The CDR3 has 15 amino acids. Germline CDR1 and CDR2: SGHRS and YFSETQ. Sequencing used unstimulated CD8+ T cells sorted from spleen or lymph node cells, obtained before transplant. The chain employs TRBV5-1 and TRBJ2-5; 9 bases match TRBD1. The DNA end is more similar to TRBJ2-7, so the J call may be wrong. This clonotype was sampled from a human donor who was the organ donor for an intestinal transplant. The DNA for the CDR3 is TGCGCCAGCAGCCCAGGAGGGGACAGGGTACGCGAGCAGTACTTC. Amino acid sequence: CASSPGGDRVREQYF.